This T cell receptor beta chain was documented in a study of neoadjuvant anti-PD-1 for oral cavity cancer. The method was immunoSEQ multiplex PCR; TCRdb's version includes in-frame clones alone and lacks a portion of them. The sample consists of approximately 13,000 clones, 67% of them appearing once. Time point noted: after neoadjuvant nivolumab, at surgical resection. Analysis of PBMCs was direct, with no culture step. CDR3 length: 15 residues. V lost 2 bases to trimming and J lost 2 bases; unmatched junction nucleotides: 4. Germline values: CDR1 SGHRS, CDR2 YFSETQ. The chain carries TRBV5-1 and TRBJ2-3, with TRBD2 identical over 8 bases. Sample: PBMCs, taken after nivolumab (anti-PD-1) treatment. The sequence was obtained from a person between 40 and 80 years old with oral cavity squamous cell carcinoma. The CDR3, as DNA: TGCGCCAGCAGCTTTTGGGGACTAGACACAGATACGCAGTATTTT. This encodes CASSFWGLDTDTQYF.